This T cell receptor (beta chain) stems from a study of tumor-infiltrating lymphocytes in primary liver carcinoma. Study summary: Enrolled patients were male and female, aged 30 to 69 years. Study outcomes and limitations: Merely some 8-25% of top clones spanned all five tumor regions.

The CDR3 runs 15 residues. Germline lookup yields CDR1 MNHEY and CDR2 SVGEGT. For this clonotype: Its antigen remains unknown. No conserved phenylalanine or tryptophan is present at the end of the CDR3, so a read error is the likely explanation.

Scientists recovered RNA and DNA together from around 18-30 mg of unsorted bulk tissue. These patients lived with chronic HBV infection and had never been treated. Each tumor specimen held more than 85% viable tumor cells. The authors made TCR beta cDNA from 400 to 550 ng total RNA with a constant-region primer. Three nested multiplex PCR rounds, a slightly modified ARM-PCR, produced the libraries for TCR beta. The first two PCR rounds, roughly 10 cycles each, used TRBV1-TRBV30 forward primers and a C-beta reverse primer. TCRdb processed the multiplex PCR reads anew with MiXCR; each CDR3 protein has one entry. This sample carries 100,000 or so distinct CDR3 sequences, roughly 85% of them seen once, and the ten largest clones take roughly a fifth.

The sequence derives from a man in his forties with primary liver carcinoma and hepatitis B virus infection. This chain joins TRBV6-2 or TRBV6-3 and TRBJ2-1; 9 bases fit TRBD2. Sequencing was carried out using liver tumor tissue from sampling region 3. The subset: tumor region T3, left-lateral pole. The DNA for the CDR3 is TGTACCAGCAGCCCTGGGACTAGCTTCCACAATGAGCAGTTCGTC. Its protein is CTSSPGTSFHNEQFV.